This record looks at one T cell receptor beta chain sequence and its context. The target antigen is unknown. The table came from immunoSEQ multiplex PCR; TCRdb's copy has only in-frame clones and leaves some out. The sample shows roughly 150,000 clones, 84% of them seen only once. The source of the sample is a study of cytomegalovirus exposure and HLA in healthy donors. On the study more broadly: The approximately 110 validation repertoires were reported in a later analysis to have been generated on the same platform as the roughly 680 first-cohort repertoires. The study's findings and limits: A few CMV-associated chains proved CMV antigen-specific in vitro.

This sequence originates from a man aged 25-45 years in good health and CMV-seropositive. Sequenced: PBMCs.

The CDR3: CSVAGTHLYEQYF. CDR3 DNA sequence: TGCAGCGTGGCCGGGACACACCTCTACGAGCAGTACTTC. The chain employs TRBV29-1 and TRBJ2-7, with a possible D match to TRBD1 (6 bases). The germline CDR1 and CDR2 sequences are SQVTM and ANQGSEA. The CDR3 contains 13 residues. V dropped 6 bases and J dropped 3 bases, with 15 bases sitting between them.